The next 17 T cell receptor beta chains were all read from a single sample in a study of T cells in severe cutaneous drug reactions. TCR subtype-specific primers in iRepertoire multiplex PCR prepared libraries for bulk and single-cell sequencing. No DNA is given; TCRdb re-called the multiplex PCR reads and lists each CDR3 protein once. Its table lists about 2,000 distinct CDR3 sequences. Sequenced patients had Stevens-Johnson syndrome or toxic epidermal necrolysis caused by carbamazepine. Sequencing was done on a sample of PBMCs. The receptors stem from a human donor with Stevens-Johnson syndrome, a severe cutaneous drug reaction.

By frequency, this clonotype registers medium-sized. The rearrangement uses TRBV14 and TRBJ1-1; absent DNA, TCRdb's TRBD1 call cannot be checked. CDR1 is SGHDN and CDR2 is FVKESK in the germline V gene. This CDR3 spans 15 amino acids. CDR3 sequence reads: CASSRRRDTNTEAFF.

This clonotype ranks as medium-sized (0.01 to 0.1%) in terms of frequency. J is TRBJ2-7 and V is TRBV7-9. Germline V gene lookup returns CDR1 SEHNR and CDR2 FQNEAQ (reference sequence). The CDR3 runs to 11 residues. This CDR3 is CASSLNYEQYF. The full variable domain, rest sourced from reference TRBV7-9 and TRBJ2-7, is DTGVSQNPRHKITKRGQNVTFRCDPISEHNRLYWYRQTLGQGPEFLTYFQNEAQLEKSRLLSDRFSAERPKGSFSTLEIQRTEQGDSAMYLCASSLNYEQYFGPGTRLTVT.

This clonotype counts as medium-sized (0.01 to 0.1%) by frequency. The chain uses TRBV6-2 or TRBV6-3 and TRBJ2-1. In germline, CDR1 is MNHEY, CDR2 SVGEGT. This CDR3 comprises 15 residues. The CDR3 spells CASSYREPTYNEQFF.

This clonotype ranks as medium-sized (0.01 to 0.1%) in terms of frequency. The CDR3 sequence is CASSLTPGSTDTQYF. The rearrangement uses TRBV7-8 and TRBJ2-3. The CDR3 consists of 15 residues. CDR1 is SGHVS and CDR2 is FQNEAQ in the germline V gene.

This clonotype is identified as medium-sized from frequency. V gene TRBV5-1 combines with J gene TRBJ2-1; TCRdb picks TRBD2, but there is no DNA to check that call. In germline, CDR1 is SGHRS, CDR2 YFSETQ. This CDR3 has 15 amino acids. The CDR3 here is CASSLEVRAFNEQFF.

This clonotype is deemed medium-sized (0.01 to 0.1%) by its frequency. The V call is TRBV13, the J call TRBJ2-1; the D gene TCRdb calls, TRBD1, cannot be checked with no DNA. This CDR3 is 11 amino acids long. CDR1 is PRHDT and CDR2 is FYEKMQ in the germline V gene (reference sequence). The CDR3 is CASSFSGEQFF.

The rearrangement links TRBV20-1 to TRBJ2-7. This CDR3 region has 13 residues. Germline-derived CDR1 and CDR2 are DFQATT and SNEGSKA (reference sequence). The CDR3 loop is CSARDSAVYEQYF.

Its frequency marks this clonotype as medium-sized. This chain joins TRBV2 and TRBJ1-2. The CDR3 runs to 14 residues. Germline CDR1 and CDR2: SNHLY and FYNNEI. The CDR3 protein is CASSGGESYYGYTF.

CDR3 sequence reads: CSARVDSSGNTIYF. V is TRBV20-1 and J is TRBJ1-3. CDR1 and CDR2 (germline): DFQATT, SNEGSKA (reference sequence). CDR3 length: 14 residues.

By frequency, this clonotype registers medium-sized. This chain links TRBV7-6 with TRBJ2-1; the TRBD1 assignment by TCRdb is unverifiable without DNA. This CDR3 spans 15 amino acids. Germline V CDR1 and CDR2: SGHVS, FNYEAQ. CDR3 sequence: CASSLNPGQYNEQFF.

This clonotype is large (0.1 to 1%) by frequency. The genes are TRBV27 and TRBJ1-6; TCRdb's D call, TRBD1, is unchecked because there is no DNA. CDR3 length: 15 amino acids. Germline CDR1 MNHEY, CDR2 SMNVEV (reference sequence). This CDR3 is CASSLSGQGASPLHF.

Measured by frequency, this clonotype is medium-sized (0.01 to 0.1%). This sequence joins TRBV28 and TRBJ1-1; the TRBD1 assignment by TCRdb is unverifiable without DNA. CDR1 and CDR2 from the germline V gene are MDHEN and SYDVKM. The CDR3 runs to 15 residues. The CDR3 is CASSFGRGWNTEAFF.

V and J are TRBV20-1 and TRBJ2-3; lacking DNA, the TRBD1 call made by TCRdb goes unchecked. Germline CDR1 is DFQATT and CDR2 is SNEGSKA (reference sequence). This CDR3 region has 13 residues. The CDR3 loop is CSAGAVSSDTQYF.

Frequency places this clonotype as medium-sized. The chain recombines TRBV7-9 with TRBJ2-7; absent DNA, TCRdb's TRBD2 call cannot be checked. This CDR3 region has 13 residues. From germline, CDR1 is SEHNR and CDR2 FQNEAQ (reference sequence). The chain's CDR3 is CASSSYGGYEQYF. Complete variable domain (other parts from reference TRBV7-9 and TRBJ2-7): DTGVSQNPRHKITKRGQNVTFRCDPISEHNRLYWYRQTLGQGPEFLTYFQNEAQLEKSRLLSDRFSAERPKGSFSTLEIQRTEQGDSAMYLCASSSYGGYEQYFGPGTRLTVT.

In terms of frequency, this clonotype is medium-sized. The rearrangement links TRBV7-2 to TRBJ1-1. The CDR3 loop spans 12 amino acids. CDR1 SGHTA and CDR2 FQGNSA come from the germline V gene. The CDR3 protein is CASSFGFPEAFF.

This clonotype counts as medium-sized by frequency. This chain uses TRBV19 with TRBJ2-3; absent DNA, TCRdb's TRBD2 call cannot be checked. This CDR3 has 16 amino acids. The germline CDR1 and CDR2 sequences are LNHDA and SQIVND (reference sequence). CDR3 loop: CASTEGLSRGTDTQYF.

V gene TRBV20-1 combines with J gene TRBJ2-1; the D gene TCRdb calls, TRBD1, cannot be checked with no DNA. The CDR3 consists of 13 residues. CDR1 DFQATT and CDR2 SNEGSKA come from the germline V gene (reference sequence). The CDR3: CSAIGGSHNEQFF.